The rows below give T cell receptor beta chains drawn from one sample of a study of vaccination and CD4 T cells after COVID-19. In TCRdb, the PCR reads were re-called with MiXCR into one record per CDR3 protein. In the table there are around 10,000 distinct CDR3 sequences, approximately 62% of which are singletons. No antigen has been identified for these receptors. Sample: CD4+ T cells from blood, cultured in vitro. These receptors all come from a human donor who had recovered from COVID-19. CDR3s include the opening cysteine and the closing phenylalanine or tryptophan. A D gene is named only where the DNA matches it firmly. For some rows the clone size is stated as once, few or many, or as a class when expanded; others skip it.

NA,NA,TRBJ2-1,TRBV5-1,CASSPVKGGSYNEQFF,TGCGCCAGCAGCCCAGTGAAGGGGGGGTCCTACAATGAGCAGTTCTTC
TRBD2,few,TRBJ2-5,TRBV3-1,CASSEPSAGGTQYF,TGTGCCAGCAGCGAACCCTCAGCGGGAGGGACCCAGTACTTC
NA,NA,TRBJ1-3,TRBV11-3,CASSPRDTGNTIYF,TGTGCCAGCAGCCCTCGGGACACCGGAAACACCATATATTTT
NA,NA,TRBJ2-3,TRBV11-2,CASSLGLGRSFTDTQYF,TGTGCCAGCAGCTTAGGTCTCGGGCGGAGTTTCACAGATACGCAGTATTTT
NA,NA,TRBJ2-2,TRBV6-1,CASSPPTGNTGELFF,TGTGCCAGCAGTCCCCCGACAGGGAACACCGGGGAGCTGTTTTTT
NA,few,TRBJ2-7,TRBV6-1,CASNDVGGSYEQYF,TGTGCCAGCAATGACGTAGGGGGCTCCTACGAGCAGTACTTC
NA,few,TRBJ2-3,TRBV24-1,CATSDLKVPDTQYF,TGTGCCACCAGTGATTTAAAGGTCCCAGATACGCAGTATTTT
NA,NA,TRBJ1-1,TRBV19,CASSYGGRRVAEAFF,TGTGCCAGTAGTTACGGGGGACGCCGGGTTGCTGAAGCTTTCTTT
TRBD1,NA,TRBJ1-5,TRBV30,CAWDAGTGGGSNQPQHF,TGTGCCTGGGACGCCGGGACAGGGGGTGGGAGCAATCAGCCCCAGCATTTT
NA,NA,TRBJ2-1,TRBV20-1,CSASPADSSYNEQFF,TGCAGTGCTAGTCCAGCGGACAGCTCCTACAATGAGCAGTTCTTC
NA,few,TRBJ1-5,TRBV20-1,CSARSPQDSSKQPQHF,TGCAGTGCTCGCTCCCCTCAGGATTCCTCAAAACAGCCCCAGCATTTT
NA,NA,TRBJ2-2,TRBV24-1,CATSDPLGGMGTGELFF,TGTGCCACCAGTGATCCCCTGGGTGGGATGGGCACCGGGGAGCTGTTTTTT
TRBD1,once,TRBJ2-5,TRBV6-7,CARTIVRRQGHRETQYF,TGTGCCAGGACCATTGTACGAAGACAGGGTCACCGAGAGACCCAGTACTTC
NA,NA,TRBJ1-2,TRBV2,CASRATGRDGYTF,TGTGCCAGCAGGGCTACAGGGCGAGATGGCTACACCTTC
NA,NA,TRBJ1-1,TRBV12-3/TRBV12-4,CASSFRESTEAFF,TGTGCCAGCAGTTTCCGGGAGAGCACTGAAGCTTTCTTT
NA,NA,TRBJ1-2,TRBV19,CASNPGGGRTNTYGYTF,TGTGCCAGTAATCCTGGTGGGGGGAGGACAAACACTTATGGCTACACCTTC
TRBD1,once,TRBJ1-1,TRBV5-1,CASSSAGGGTEAFF,TGCGCCAGCAGCTCGGCAGGGGGTGGCACTGAAGCTTTCTTT
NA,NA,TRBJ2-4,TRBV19,CACGQTKNIQYF,TGTGCCTGCGGACAGACCAAAAACATTCAGTACTTC
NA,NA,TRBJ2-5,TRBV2,CASAIQETQYF,TGTGCCAGCGCCATCCAAGAGACCCAGTACTTC
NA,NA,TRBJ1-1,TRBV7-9,CASSPPVVRRATEAFF,TGTGCCAGCAGCCCACCTGTCGTCCGGCGGGCTACTGAAGCTTTCTTT
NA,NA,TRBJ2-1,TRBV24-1,CATSRAGVDEQFF,TGTGCCACCAGTAGGGCCGGCGTCGATGAGCAGTTCTTC
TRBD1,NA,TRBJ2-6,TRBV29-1,CSVEANRGLAGANVLTF,TGCAGCGTTGAAGCTAACAGGGGCTTAGCTGGGGCCAACGTCCTGACTTTC
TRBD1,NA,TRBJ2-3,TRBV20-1,CSAGDRSTDTQYF,TGCAGTGCGGGGGACAGGAGCACAGATACGCAGTATTTT
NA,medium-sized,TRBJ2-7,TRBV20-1,CSARVGTSGGYEQYF,TGCAGTGCTAGAGTCGGGACATCTGGGGGTTACGAGCAGTACTTC
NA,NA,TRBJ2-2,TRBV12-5,CASGFVNTGELFF,TGTGCTAGTGGTTTCGTGAACACCGGGGAGCTGTTTTTT
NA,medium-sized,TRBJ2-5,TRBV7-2,CASSVGAGQETQYF,TGTGCCAGCAGCGTGGGAGCGGGCCAAGAGACCCAGTACTTC
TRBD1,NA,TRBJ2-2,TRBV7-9,CASSLTGVNTGELFF,TGTGCCAGCAGCTTGACAGGGGTGAACACCGGGGAGCTGTTTTTT
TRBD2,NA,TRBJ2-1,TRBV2,CASSPLGTSGGYNEQFF,TGTGCCAGCAGTCCACTTGGGACTAGCGGGGGGTACAATGAGCAGTTCTTC
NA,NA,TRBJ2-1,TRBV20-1,CSARVVGSRQTSYNEQFF,TGCAGTGCTAGGGTGGTTGGATCGCGCCAAACTTCCTACAATGAGCAGTTCTTC
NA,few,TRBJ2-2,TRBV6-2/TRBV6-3,CASSLRGPGELFF,TGTGCCAGCAGCCTACGGGGGCCCGGGGAGCTGTTTTTT
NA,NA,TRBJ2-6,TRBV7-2,CASSLVGSVGGTSGANVLTF,TGTGCCAGCAGCTTAGTGGGGTCGGTTGGCGGTACCTCTGGGGCCAACGTCCTGACTTTC
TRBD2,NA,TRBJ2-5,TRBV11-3,CASSLEWPAGGQETQYF,TGTGCCAGCAGCTTAGAGTGGCCAGCGGGGGGGCAAGAGACCCAGTACTTC
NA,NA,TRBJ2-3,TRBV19,CASSSPRERKSPTDTQYF,TGTGCCAGTAGTTCCCCTCGAGAGCGGAAGTCGCCCACAGATACGCAGTATTTT
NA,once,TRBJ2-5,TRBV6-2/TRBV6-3,CASSYDREAQYF,TGTGCCAGCAGTTACGACAGGGAGGCCCAGTACTTC
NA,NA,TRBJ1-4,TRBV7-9,CASSLGTRLFF,TGTGCCAGCAGCTTAGGGACTAGACTGTTTTTT
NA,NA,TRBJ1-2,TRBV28,CASSAGPGALYGYTF,TGTGCCAGCAGTGCTGGCCCGGGGGCTCTCTATGGCTACACCTTC